The following is a T cell receptor (beta chain) sequence with its context. One junction end disagrees with the germline gene, perhaps due to a read error. CDR3 length equals 16 residues. CDR1 SGHRS and CDR2 YFSETQ come from the germline V gene. This sample stems from a study of cytomegalovirus exposure and HLA in healthy donors. The study ran its PCR with 60 Vbeta and 13 Jbeta primers. The assay was immunoSEQ multiplex PCR, and TCRdb's table has in-frame clones only and misses some. The data contain about 160,000 clones, 70% to 80% of them singletons. The receptor's source is a man aged 55-75 years in good health and CMV-seronegative. Sequencing used PBMCs. This chain connects TRBV5-1 to TRBJ2-3; D not resolved. The CDR3 region is CTSSLDARRGADTQYF. The CDR3 DNA reads as TGCACCAGCAGCTTGGACGCCCGGAGAGGCGCAGATACGCAGTATTTT.